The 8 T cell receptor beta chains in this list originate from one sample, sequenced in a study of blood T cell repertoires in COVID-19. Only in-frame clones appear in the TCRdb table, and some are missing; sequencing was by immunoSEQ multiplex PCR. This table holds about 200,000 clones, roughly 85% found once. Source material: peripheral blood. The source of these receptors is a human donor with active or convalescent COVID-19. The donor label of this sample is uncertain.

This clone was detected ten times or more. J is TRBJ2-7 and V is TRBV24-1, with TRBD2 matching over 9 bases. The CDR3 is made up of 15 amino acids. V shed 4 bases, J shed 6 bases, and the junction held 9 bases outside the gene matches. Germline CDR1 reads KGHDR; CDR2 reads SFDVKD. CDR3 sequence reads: CATSEGLAGRPEQYF. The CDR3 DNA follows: TGTGCCACCAGTGAGGGGCTAGCGGGGCGCCCCGAGCAGTACTTC.

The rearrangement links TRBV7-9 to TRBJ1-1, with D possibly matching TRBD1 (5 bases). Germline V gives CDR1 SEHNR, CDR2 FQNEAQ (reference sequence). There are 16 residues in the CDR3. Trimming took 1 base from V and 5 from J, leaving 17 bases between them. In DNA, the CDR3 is TGTGCCAGCAGCTTAGAAGGGCCGGGACTAATAACTGAAGCTTTCTTT. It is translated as CASSLEGPGLITEAFF.

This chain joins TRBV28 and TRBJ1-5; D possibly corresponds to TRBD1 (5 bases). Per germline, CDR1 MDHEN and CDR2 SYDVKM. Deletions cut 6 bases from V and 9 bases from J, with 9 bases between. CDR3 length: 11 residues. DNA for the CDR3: TGTGCCAGCAGGGGGCGCGGGCCCCAGCATTTT. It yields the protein CASRGRGPQHF.

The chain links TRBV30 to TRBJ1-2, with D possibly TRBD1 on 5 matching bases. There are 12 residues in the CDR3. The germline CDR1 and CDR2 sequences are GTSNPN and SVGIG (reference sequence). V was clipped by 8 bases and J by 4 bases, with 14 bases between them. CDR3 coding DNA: TGTGCCCATACTACAGGATCCTATGGCTACACCTTC. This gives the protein CAHTTGSYGYTF.

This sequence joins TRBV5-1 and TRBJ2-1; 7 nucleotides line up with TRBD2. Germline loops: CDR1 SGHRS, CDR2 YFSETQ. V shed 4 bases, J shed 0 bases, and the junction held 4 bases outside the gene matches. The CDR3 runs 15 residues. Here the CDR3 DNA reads TGCGCCAGCAGCCTGCGGGAGAGCTCCTACAATGAGCAGTTCTTC. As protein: CASSLRESSYNEQFF.

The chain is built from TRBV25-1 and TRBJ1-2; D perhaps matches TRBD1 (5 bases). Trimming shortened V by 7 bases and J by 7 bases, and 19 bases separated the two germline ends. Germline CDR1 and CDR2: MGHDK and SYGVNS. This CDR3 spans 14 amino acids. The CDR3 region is CASTPSGAASGYTF. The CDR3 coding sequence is TGTGCCAGCACCCCGAGCGGGGCGGCGAGTGGCTACACCTTC.

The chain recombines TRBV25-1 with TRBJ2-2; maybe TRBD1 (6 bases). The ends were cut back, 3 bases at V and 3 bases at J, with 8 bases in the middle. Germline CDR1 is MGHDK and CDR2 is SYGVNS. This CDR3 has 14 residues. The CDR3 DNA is TGTGCCAGCAGTGACTACAGGGACACCGGGGAGCTGTTTTTT. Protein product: CASSDYRDTGELFF.

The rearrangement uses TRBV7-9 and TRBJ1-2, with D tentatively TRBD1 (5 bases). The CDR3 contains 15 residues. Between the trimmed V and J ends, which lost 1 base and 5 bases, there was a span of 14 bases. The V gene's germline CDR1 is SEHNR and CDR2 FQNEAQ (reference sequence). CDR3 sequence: CASSLDGQGPYGYTF. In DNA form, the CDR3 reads TGTGCCAGCAGCTTAGATGGGCAGGGCCCTTATGGCTACACCTTC.